This entry is about one T cell receptor (beta chain). What it binds is unknown. The CDR3 is 13 amino acids. Germline V CDR1 and CDR2: SGHTA, FQGNSA. V lost 7 bases and J 5 bases, leaving 14 bases between the germline ends. This record comes from a study of OX40 agonist ivuxolimab in advanced cancers. Overall study findings and caveats: Partial responders dosed at 0.1-3.0 mg/kg displayed clonal expansion ranking among the lowest.

The protocol was immunoSEQ multiplex PCR, while the TCRdb copy is restricted to in-frame clones and leaves out a portion. The sample holds 50,000 or so clones, 60% to 85% seen once. The gene calls are TRBV7-2 and TRBJ1-1, with D unresolved. The specimen was CD4+ or CD8+ T cells sorted from blood, collected in a trial of the OX40 agonist ivuxolimab. This receptor was taken from an adult with an advanced solid tumor such as melanoma, head and neck, liver or kidney cancer. This chain's CDR3 is CASTAVRGTEAFF. The CDR3 nucleotides are TGTGCCAGCACCGCGGTCCGGGGAACTGAAGCTTTCTTT.